This T cell receptor (beta chain) came from a study of T cell changes during pregnancy in multiple sclerosis. Sequencing used immunoSEQ multiplex PCR; TCRdb keeps in-frame clones, though not all of them. The sample holds some 110,000 clones, 80% to 95% seen once. V was clipped by 0 bases and J by 4 bases; unmatched bases: 6. CDR1 and CDR2 (germline): SGDLS, YYNGEE. The CDR3 consists of 16 residues. The sequence was collected from a female donor with multiple sclerosis, enrolled in a pregnancy study. The genes are TRBV9 and TRBJ2-1; 8 positions agree with TRBD2. Here the sequenced sample was peripheral blood, taken in the third trimester of pregnancy. This chain's CDR3 is CASSVGASGRYNEQFF. CDR3 sequence (DNA): TGTGCCAGCAGCGTAGGGGCTAGCGGGCGGTACAATGAGCAGTTCTTC.